The clone carrying this T cell receptor beta chain came up many times. Its specificity is not known. This entry belongs to a study of regulatory T cells in long-lasting Graves disease. Study-level information: Antithyroid drug exposure in newly diagnosed Graves' patients had lasted under 3 months. Study outcomes and limitations: Persistent patients had more shared public clonotypes (roughly 2,700) than new patients (approximately 970).

The CDR3 covers 17 residues. V shed 2 bases, J shed 0 bases, and the junction held 5 bases outside the gene matches. Germline V gene sequence: CDR1 SQVTM, CDR2 ANQGSEA. CDR3 regions were amplified by Arm-PCR using iRepertoire HTBI primers to build TCR beta libraries. Each CDR3 protein gets one entry after TCRdb re-called the multiplex PCR reads with MiXCR. This table holds approximately 490,000 distinct CDR3 sequences, 15% to 20% found once. The time point denotes: newly diagnosed GD, antithyroid drugs for less than 3 months. Scientists built the TCR library using RNA that was extracted from PBMCs. These sequences were also reported in another study, on T cells in Graves' hyperthyroidism and ophthalmopathy.

The genes are TRBV29-1 and TRBJ2-1; TRBD2 aligns across 12 bases. The receptor comes from a man aged 40-50 years with Graves disease. The material was peripheral blood mononuclear cells (PBMCs), obtained at new diagnosis, from a patient treated with antithyroid drugs. The CDR3 region is CSVERSSGRASYNEQFF. CDR3 coding DNA: TGCAGCGTTGAAAGGTCTAGCGGGAGGGCCTCCTACAATGAGCAGTTCTTC.